These T cell receptor beta chains were read from a single sample in a study of blood T cells in healthy people across ages. From the 5' RACE reads, TCRdb called clonotypes with MiXCR, one entry per CDR3 protein. The sample yields around 1.5 million distinct CDR3 sequences, around 59% seen once. Sequencing was done on a sample of blood. All receptors derive from a man aged 18 to 35 in good health. CDR3s include the opening cysteine and the closing phenylalanine or tryptophan. D genes are given only for firm matches. Size is omitted from some rows. Given values are once, few, many or a class for expanded clones.

abundance,j_gene,v_gene,d_gene,CDR3aa,CDR3nt
-,TRBJ2-3,TRBV7-2,-,CASSGGRTDTQYF,TGTGCCAGCAGCGGGGGTCGCACAGATACGCAGTATTTT
-,TRBJ1-2,TRBV6-2/TRBV6-3,-,CASSYGFPAGYTF,TGTGCCAGCAGTTACGGATTCCCCGCTGGCTACACCTTC
-,TRBJ2-6,TRBV15,-,CATSRDYYSGANVLTF,TGTGCCACCAGCAGAGATTACTACTCTGGGGCCAACGTCCTGACTTTC
-,TRBJ2-1,TRBV6-2/TRBV6-3,-,CASSQGLHGFF,TGTGCCAGCAGCCAGGGCCTTCACGGGTTCTTC
-,TRBJ1-4,TRBV7-2,-,CASSPTAGGYEKLFF,TGTGCCAGCAGCCCTACGGCGGGGGGGTATGAAAAACTGTTTTTT
once,TRBJ2-5,TRBV9,-,CASSVGGYETQYF,TGTGCCAGCAGCGTAGGGGGGTACGAGACCCAGTACTTC
-,TRBJ1-2,TRBV6-2/TRBV6-3,-,CASAYGVEDGYTF,TGTGCCAGCGCCTACGGGGTTGAAGATGGCTACACCTTC
-,TRBJ2-1,TRBV6-1,-,CASSEILEQFF,TGTGCCAGCAGTGAAATTTTGGAGCAGTTCTTC
-,TRBJ2-4,TRBV6-5,TRBD2,CASSYSPGGRDNIQYF,TGTGCCAGCAGTTACTCGCCGGGTGGGAGGGACAACATTCAGTACTTC
few,TRBJ2-3,TRBV18,-,CASSPDSPTDTQYF,TGTGCCAGCTCACCGGATTCGCCCACAGATACGCAGTATTTT
once,TRBJ2-1,TRBV27,-,CASSLDYPYNEQFF,TGTGCCAGCAGTTTAGACTACCCATACAATGAGCAGTTCTTC
-,TRBJ2-1,TRBV5-6,-,CASSLTPGLVYNEQFF,TGTGCCAGCAGCTTAACCCCGGGACTGGTGTACAATGAGCAGTTCTTC
-,TRBJ1-2,TRBV12-3/TRBV12-4,-,CASSPGPGVDGYTF,TGTGCCAGCAGCCCCGGGCCAGGGGTGGATGGCTACACCTTC
-,TRBJ2-7,TRBV5-1,-,CASSPRTRYNEQYF,TGCGCCAGCAGCCCCCGGACCCGATACAACGAGCAGTACTTC
-,TRBJ2-1,TRBV5-1,TRBD2,CASSLGPSGGNEQFF,TGCGCCAGCAGCTTGGGGCCTAGCGGAGGGAATGAGCAGTTCTTC